These 19 T cell receptor beta chains were all obtained from the same sample, sequenced in a study of cytomegalovirus exposure and HLA in healthy donors. 13 Jbeta primers and 60 Vbeta primers were used for the PCR. Sequenced by immunoSEQ multiplex PCR; TCRdb stores in-frame clones only, minus some. The sample holds around 100,000 clones, around 80% seen once. The sequencing input was PBMCs. Receptors originate from a man between 25 and 39 years old in good health and CMV-seronegative.

The J gene is TRBJ1-1, the V gene TRBV12-2; the table's D call, TRBD1, has no DNA check behind it. TRBV12-2 is termed a pseudogene. There are 14 residues in the CDR3. The DNA of the CDR3 is TGTGCAAGTCGCTTAGTCGCAGGTACCGCTGAAGCTTTCTTT. The encoded protein is CASRLVAGTAEAFF.

V and J are TRBV21-1 and TRBJ1-1; the table's D gene call, TRBD1, was not cross checked with the DNA. TRBV21-1 is a pseudogene segment. CDR3 length: 17 residues. CDR3 region: CASSTPTGTVGNTEAFF. DNA of the CDR3: TGTGCCAGCAGCACCCCGACCGGGACAGTAGGGAACACTGAAGCTTTCTTT.

V gene TRBV28 combines with J gene TRBJ1-1; D uncertain. Germline V CDR1 and CDR2: MDHEN, SYDVKM. The CDR3 runs to 14 residues. V was shortened by 2 bases and J by 4 bases, with 11 bases between the two germline ends. CDR3 in DNA: TGTGCCAGCAGTTTAGGTATCCCAGGCACTGAAGCTTTCTTT. It codes for CASSLGIPGTEAFF.

The CDR3, as DNA: TGTGCCAGCAGCCATCGGGACAGGCTGGACTCTGGGGCCAACGTCCTGACTTTC. As protein: CASSHRDRLDSGANVLTF. The chain has TRBV5-6 and TRBJ2-6; 8 nucleotides agree with TRBD1. Germline V gives CDR1 SGHDT, CDR2 YYEEEE. Trimming cost V 4 bases and J 0 bases; bases outside gene matches: 9. The CDR3 runs 18 residues.

This rearrangement joins TRBV2 to TRBJ2-7, with 10 bases lining up with TRBD2. Germline lookup yields CDR1 SNHLY and CDR2 FYNNEI. This CDR3 spans 14 amino acids. The V gene end was trimmed by 7 bases and the J gene end by 1 base; junction bases not matched to a gene: 4. The DNA of the CDR3 is TGTGCCAGCAAGGCTAGCGGGAGTTCCTACGAGCAGTACTTC. It encodes CASKASGSSYEQYF.

This clone appeared a single time. The chain has TRBV30 and TRBJ1-2; no clear D gene. V lost 0 bases to trimming and J lost 0 bases, with 11 bases between them. CDR3 length equals 15 residues. The germline gives CDR1 GTSNPN, CDR2 SVGIG (reference sequence). In DNA form, the CDR3 reads TGTGCCTGGAGTGTACGCAGACTAGCTAACTATGGCTACACCTTC. This translates into CAWSVRRLANYGYTF.

This clone turned up a few times. The V call is TRBV5-5, the J call TRBJ1-2; D may be TRBD1 (5 bases). Germline V gene lookup returns CDR1 SGHKS and CDR2 YYEKEE (reference sequence). Trimming left V 4 bases short and J 8 bases short, with 15 bases between. The CDR3 has 13 residues. CDR3 sequence reads: CASSPPQGDGYTF. The CDR3 DNA reads as TGTGCCAGCAGCCCCCCTCAGGGTGACGGCTACACCTTC.

The chain recombines TRBV7-8 with TRBJ1-5; tentatively, D is TRBD1 (5 bases). This CDR3 contains 16 residues. V lost 5 bases and J lost 1, with 15 bases in between. Germline V gives CDR1 SGHVS, CDR2 FQNEAQ. The CDR3 loop is CASSHHIRGSNQPQHF. The CDR3 DNA follows: TGTGCCAGCAGCCATCACATTCGGGGGAGCAATCAGCCCCAGCATTTT.

This clone was counted once. This chain connects TRBV5-6 to TRBJ2-7; a weak D match, TRBD1 (6 bases). The CDR3 length is 16 residues. V shed 0 bases and J shed 0 bases, with 13 bases lying between them. Germline assignment: CDR1 SGHDT and CDR2 YYEEEE. The CDR3 sequence is CASSLGDRSSSYEQYF. CDR3 coding DNA: TGTGCCAGCAGCTTGGGAGACAGGTCGAGCTCCTACGAGCAGTACTTC.

This clone was seen a single time. The genes are TRBV20-1 and TRBJ1-1, with D unclear. From germline, CDR1 is DFQATT and CDR2 SNEGSKA (reference sequence). CDR3 length: 11 amino acids. V shed 0 bases and J shed 11 bases, with 10 bases lying between them. For the CDR3, the DNA is TGCAGTGCTAGAGAGGAGGAGTACGCTTTCTTT. Its translation: CSAREEEYAFF.

The rearrangement uses TRBV30 and TRBJ2-5, with TRBD1 identical over 7 bases. The V and J ends lost 4 bases and 5 bases, in that order; junction bases with no gene match: 10. Looked up from germline, CDR1 is GTSNPN and CDR2 is SVGIG (reference sequence). This CDR3 is 14 amino acids long. CDR3 nucleotides: TGTGCCTGGAACATACAGGGGACGGGGGAGACCCAGTACTTC. It is translated as CAWNIQGTGETQYF.

The J gene is TRBJ2-2, the V gene TRBV7-9, with D possibly being TRBD1 (5 bases). The germline CDR1 and CDR2 sequences are SEHNR and FQNEAQ (reference sequence). Trimming took off 5 bases at V and 5 bases at J, with 12 bases between the two ends. This CDR3 is built from 14 residues. The CDR3 nucleotides are TGTGCCAGCAGCCTGGACAAGCGTACCGGGGAGCTGTTTTTT. Its translation is CASSLDKRTGELFF.

This rearrangement joins TRBV7-9 to TRBJ2-3, with a tentative D call TRBD2 (7 bases). The germline gives CDR1 SEHNR, CDR2 FQNEAQ (reference sequence). V shed 5 bases and J shed 1 base, with 13 bases lying between them. The length of the CDR3 is 15 residues. Here the CDR3 DNA reads TGTGCCAGCAGCGCCGGGGGGCCCCGCACAGATACGCAGTATTTT. It encodes CASSAGGPRTDTQYF. The variable domain in full, completed from reference TRBV7-9 and TRBJ2-3, reads DTGVSQNPRHKITKRGQNVTFRCDPISEHNRLYWYRQTLGQGPEFLTYFQNEAQLEKSRLLSDRFSAERPKGSFSTLEIQRTEQGDSAMYLCASSAGGPRTDTQYFGPGTRLTVL.

The chain uses TRBV4-3 and TRBJ1-6; D gene unclear. CDR3 length: 15 amino acids. V was clipped by 1 base and J by 0 bases, with 4 bases between them. The V gene's germline CDR1 is LGHNA and CDR2 YSLEER. Here the CDR3 reads CASSQGSSYNSPLHF. The CDR3 bases are TGCGCCAGCAGCCAAGGCAGCTCCTATAATTCACCCCTCCACTTT.

The chain is built from TRBV29-1 and TRBJ1-4, with D uncertain. The CDR3 has 12 amino acids. Trimming cost V 7 bases and J 7 bases, with 13 bases left between them. The germline gives CDR1 SQVTM, CDR2 ANQGSEA. CDR3 loop: CSAAEDTEKLFF. The CDR3 DNA is TGCAGCGCCGCCGAAGACACTGAAAAACTGTTTTTT.

The chain recombines TRBV25-1 with TRBJ1-1; D unclear. Germline lookup yields CDR1 MGHDK and CDR2 SYGVNS. Between the trimmed V and J ends, which lost 6 bases and 1 base, there was a span of 15 bases. The CDR3 spans 15 residues. DNA for the CDR3: TGTGCCAGCAGGTTAAGTGGAGGGAGGAACACTGAAGCTTTCTTT. It is translated as CASRLSGGRNTEAFF.

The V and J genes are TRBV6-6 and TRBJ1-1; no reliable D call. The germline CDR1 and CDR2 sequences are MNHNY and SVGAGI (reference sequence). CDR3 size: 16 residues. The germline V and J ends were trimmed by 11 bases and 2 bases, with 24 bases remaining between them. The CDR3 coding sequence is TGTGCCTCCTCACTAAGCGCCCCGGCAATAAACACTGAAGCTTTCTTT. Amino acid sequence: CASSLSAPAINTEAFF.

The gene calls are TRBV7-6 and TRBJ1-5, with a possible D match to TRBD1 (6 bases). Germline V CDR1 and CDR2: SGHVS, FNYEAQ. The CDR3 extends over 17 amino acids. V was cut by 2 bases and J by 0 bases, with 14 bases left in between. As DNA, the CDR3 is TGTGCCAGCAGCTTAAGGGGGGGGGCCAATAGCAATCAGCCCCAGCATTTT. Translating it yields CASSLRGGANSNQPQHF.

The chain uses TRBV20-1 and TRBJ2-7; D is unresolved. The germline V and J ends were trimmed by 3 bases and 4 bases, with 4 bases remaining between them. The germline V gene has CDR1 DFQATT and CDR2 SNEGSKA (reference sequence). This CDR3 spans 10 amino acids. CDR3 coding DNA: TGCAGTGCTAGTAAATACGAGCAGTACTTC. It codes for CSASKYEQYF.